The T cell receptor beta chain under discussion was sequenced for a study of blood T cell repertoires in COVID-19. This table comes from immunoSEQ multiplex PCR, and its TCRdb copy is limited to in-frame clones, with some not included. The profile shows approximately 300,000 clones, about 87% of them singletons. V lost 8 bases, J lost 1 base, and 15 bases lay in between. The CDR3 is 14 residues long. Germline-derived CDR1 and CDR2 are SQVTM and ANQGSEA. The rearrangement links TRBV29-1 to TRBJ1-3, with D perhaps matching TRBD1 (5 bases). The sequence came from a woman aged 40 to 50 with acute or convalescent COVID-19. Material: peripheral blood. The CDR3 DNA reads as TGCAGCTTCACGCAGGGTAATTCTGGAAACACCATATATTTT. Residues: CSFTQGNSGNTIYF.